This TCR beta chain was found in a study of T cell repertoires in cytomegalovirus infection. On this clonotype itself: Its target is not known.

This CDR3 comprises 15 residues. Germline V CDR1 and CDR2: DFQATT, SNEGSKA (reference sequence). V trimming: 1 base; J trimming: 7 bases; junction bases outside the gene matches: 9. TCRdb re-called the reads through MiXCR, storing one row per CDR3 protein. Among approximately 910,000 distinct CDR3 sequences, roughly 30% were seen once, and the ten largest hold about an eighth. The chain recombines TRBV20-1 with TRBJ2-1, with TRBD2 matching 8 bases. The sequence came from a human donor in good health (CMV status not recorded). Some clones in this sample may be carry-over from other donors' samples. Material: cultured CD8+ T cells from PBMCs, obtained from culture after CMV antigen stimulation. In DNA, the CDR3 is TGCAGTGCTAGAGTGGGAGCGGGGGACGGGAATGAGCAGTTCTTC. Amino acids: CSARVGAGDGNEQFF.